The next 5 T cell receptor beta chains were all read from a single sample in a study of cytomegalovirus exposure and HLA in healthy donors. The PCR made use of 60 Vbeta and 13 Jbeta primers. The repertoire was sequenced with immunoSEQ multiplex PCR; TCRdb's copy has only in-frame clones and lacks some. The repertoire has 110,000 to 150,000 clones, roughly 70% of them found once; the top ten carry roughly 2%. What was sequenced was PBMCs. All receptors come from a woman aged 55-70 years in good health and CMV-seropositive.

V usage is TRBV27 and J usage is TRBJ1-5; no definite D call. Per the germline V gene, CDR1 is MNHEY and CDR2 is SMNVEV (reference sequence). The CDR3 spans 13 residues. The V end lost 3 bases, the J end lost 0 bases, and 3 bases lay between the germline ends. The CDR3 DNA reads TGTGCCAGCAGTTTCTTTAGCAATCAGCCCCAGCATTTT. Protein sequence: CASSFFSNQPQHF.

The CDR3 DNA follows: TGCGCCAGCAGCCACTTACCCGACAGTAGCAATCAGCCCCAGCATTTT. Translating it yields CASSHLPDSSNQPQHF. V usage is TRBV4-1 and J usage is TRBJ1-5; a possible D gene is TRBD1 (5 bases). This CDR3 is built from 16 residues. Germline V gene lookup returns CDR1 MGHRA and CDR2 YSYEKL. V lost 3 bases and J 0 bases, leaving 12 bases between the germline ends.

This clone has a handful of counts. The V and J genes are TRBV6-5 and TRBJ1-1; TRBD1 is a possible D gene (5 bases). The CDR3 is 15 residues long. V was clipped by 6 bases and J by 0 bases, with 14 bases between them. Germline V CDR1 and CDR2: MNHEY, SVGAGI. The chain's CDR3 is CASSSSRGMNTEAFF. The DNA for the CDR3 is TGTGCCAGCAGCTCTTCCCGGGGGATGAACACTGAAGCTTTCTTT.

The sample holds a few counts of this clone. The J gene is TRBJ2-1, the V gene TRBV6-5; D might be TRBD2 (6 bases). CDR1 MNHEY and CDR2 SVGAGI come from the germline V gene. The V end was cut by 0 bases, the J end by 0 bases, with 9 bases between. The CDR3 length is 16 residues. The CDR3 loop is CASSYSLSGSYNEQFF. The CDR3 DNA follows: TGTGCCAGCAGTTACTCCCTTAGCGGCTCCTACAATGAGCAGTTCTTC.

The V call is TRBV30, the J call TRBJ1-3, with D possibly TRBD1 on 5 matching bases. CDR1 is GTSNPN and CDR2 is SVGIG in the germline V gene (reference sequence). Trimming shortened V by 0 bases and J by 4 bases, and 13 bases separated the two germline ends. There are 15 residues in the CDR3. CDR3 sequence reads: CAWSVVGAPGNTIYF. The DNA for the CDR3 is TGTGCCTGGAGTGTGGTTGGGGCTCCGGGAAACACCATATATTTT.